This TCR beta chain was identified during a study of T cell changes during pregnancy in multiple sclerosis. This clone occurred once. Only in-frame clones appear in the TCRdb table, and some are missing; sequencing was by immunoSEQ multiplex PCR. The data hold approximately 46,000 clones, with about nine tenths observed a single time. After removal of 6 bases from V and 4 bases from J, the junction contained 8 bases not matched to a gene. In germline, CDR1 is SGHVS, CDR2 FQNEAQ. The CDR3 spans 14 residues. This chain joins TRBV7-8 and TRBJ2-7; 8 nucleotides line up with TRBD2. Sequenced here: CD8+ T cells from peripheral blood mononuclear cells, sampled after pregnancy. This TCR derives from a female donor with multiple sclerosis, enrolled in a pregnancy study. CDR3 DNA: TGTGCCAGCAGTTCCCAGCGGGAGAGTTACGAGCAGTACTTC. It specifies CASSSQRESYEQYF.